The 30 T cell receptor beta chains reported below all come from one sample, sequenced in a study of blood T cell repertoires in COVID-19. Assay: immunoSEQ multiplex PCR; the TCRdb copy retains only in-frame clones and omits some. The table has about 110,000 clones, 80% to 90% seen once; the top ten hold under 5.5%. The sample taken for sequencing was peripheral blood. These receptors were obtained from a man between 40 and 49 years old with active or convalescent COVID-19.

On this clone: The identical CDR3 is also encoded by other nucleotide sequences in the sample. The chain combines TRBV5-1 with TRBJ1-1, with 8 bases identical to TRBD1. The CDR3 totals 13 residues. Germline assignment: CDR1 SGHRS and CDR2 YFSETQ. V trimming: 2 bases; J trimming: 5 bases; junction bases outside the gene matches: 2. The CDR3 coding sequence is TGCGCCAGCAGCTTAACAGGGGGGACTGAAGCTTTCTTT. This codes for CASSLTGGTEAFF.

V gene TRBV27 combines with J gene TRBJ2-1; 8 bases are a match to TRBD1. CDR1 is MNHEY and CDR2 is SMNVEV in the germline V gene (reference sequence). CDR3 length: 15 amino acids. Trimming took 2 bases from V and 8 from J; bases not matched to a gene: 8. The CDR3 loop is CASSLKTGDWHEQFF. The CDR3 DNA reads TGTGCCAGCAGTTTAAAGACAGGGGATTGGCATGAGCAGTTCTTC.

The chain combines TRBV28 with TRBJ1-6; 8 nucleotides line up with TRBD1. CDR1 and CDR2 (germline): MDHEN, SYDVKM. The CDR3 has 15 residues. J lost 10 bases, V lost 6 bases, and 11 bases had no gene match. For the CDR3, the DNA is TGTGCCAGCAGATCCGGACAGGGAAGGTTATCACCCCTCCACTTT. Translation: CASRSGQGRLSPLHF.

This clone was counted a single time. J is TRBJ2-7 and V is TRBV27; weak D call: TRBD2 (5 bases). The V gene lost 0 bases and the J gene lost 7 bases, with 10 bases spanning the gap. The CDR3 consists of 13 residues. From germline, CDR1 is MNHEY and CDR2 SMNVEV (reference sequence). CDR3 bases: TGTGCCAGCAGTTTATCGGACTTGAGAGAGCAGTACTTC. This codes for CASSLSDLREQYF.

This clone was observed a single time. The rearrangement uses TRBV7-2 and TRBJ2-7; unclear D gene. Trimming removed 1 base at V and 0 bases at J, with 7 bases between. CDR3 size: 14 residues. Germline CDR1 is SGHTA and CDR2 is FQGNSA. CDR3: CASSLVPVSYEQYF. The CDR3 DNA reads TGTGCCAGCAGCTTAGTACCAGTCTCCTACGAGCAGTACTTC. The full variable domain, its missing parts supplied by reference TRBV7-2 and TRBJ2-7, is GAGVSQSPSNKVTEKGKDVELRCDPISGHTALYWYRQSLGQGLEFLIYFQGNSAPDKSGLPSDRFSAERTGGSVSTLTIQRTQQEDSAVYLCASSLVPVSYEQYFGPGTRLTVT.

The V gene is TRBV9, the J gene TRBJ2-1; 9 nucleotides match TRBD1. CDR3 length equals 16 residues. V was pared by 0 bases and J by 7 bases, with 8 bases of the junction left unmatched. Germline CDR1 is SGDLS and CDR2 is YYNGEE. The CDR3 sequence: CASSVVPGQGKNEQFF. DNA of the CDR3: TGTGCCAGCAGCGTAGTCCCAGGACAGGGGAAGAATGAGCAGTTCTTC.

V gene TRBV7-2 combines with J gene TRBJ2-2, with D possibly TRBD2 on 5 matching bases. Deletions cut 1 base from V and 6 bases from J, with 12 bases between. Germline V gene lookup returns CDR1 SGHTA and CDR2 FQGNSA. The CDR3 is 15 residues long. The CDR3 sequence is CASSLVVGLPGELFF. CDR3 in DNA: TGTGCCAGCAGCTTAGTTGTTGGACTCCCCGGGGAGCTGTTTTTT.

The CDR3 region is CASSNQQGMGNTIYF. The CDR3 DNA reads TGTGCCAGCAGCAACCAACAGGGAATGGGAAACACCATATATTTT. The chain has TRBV7-3 and TRBJ1-3; TRBD1 might be the D (6 bases). CDR1 and CDR2 (germline): SGHTA, FQGTGA. This CDR3 comprises 15 residues. V shed 5 bases and J shed 4 bases, with 15 bases lying between them.

The chain carries TRBV3-1 (or the pseudogene TRBV3-2) and TRBJ1-1, with 8 nucleotides matching TRBD1. From germline, CDR1 is LGHDT and CDR2 YNNKEL (reference sequence). V lost 4 bases, J lost 11 bases, and 12 bases stayed unmatched. The CDR3 consists of 14 residues. The CDR3 loop reads CASSLVPGQVGAFF. The CDR3 bases are TGTGCCAGCAGCCTCGTCCCGGGACAGGTTGGGGCTTTCTTT.

This chain connects TRBV19 to TRBJ1-2; no reliable D call. This CDR3 comprises 13 residues. V was clipped by 3 bases and J by 6 bases, with 11 bases between them. Germline-derived CDR1 and CDR2 are LNHDA and SQIVND (reference sequence). CDR3 in amino acids: CASSIITGDGYTF. CDR3 sequence (DNA): TGTGCCAGTAGTATTATTACCGGAGATGGCTACACCTTC.

The CDR3 spells CASSQGAGQPQHF. In DNA, the CDR3 is TGTGCCAGCTCCCAGGGGGCAGGTCAGCCCCAGCATTTT. This chain joins TRBV18 and TRBJ1-5; 8 nucleotides align to TRBD1. Germline loops: CDR1 KGHSH, CDR2 LQKENI. The CDR3 covers 13 residues. The J segment lost 6 bases and the V segment lost 6 bases, leaving 4 bases of the junction unmatched.

This chain links TRBV4-1 with TRBJ1-1; no clear D. The CDR3 is 14 residues long. Germline values: CDR1 MGHRA, CDR2 YSYEKL. V lost 0 bases to trimming and J lost 8 bases, with 13 bases between them. Here the CDR3 DNA reads TGCGCCAGCAGCCAAGAGGAGGGTCTGGGGGAAGCTTTCTTT. Amino acids: CASSQEEGLGEAFF.

CDR3 bases: TGTGCCATCAGCGATGTGGCGCGGACAGGAGGCCAAGAGACCCAGTACTTC. Protein sequence: CAISDVARTGGQETQYF. The chain links TRBV10-3 to TRBJ2-5, with TRBD1 identical over 7 bases. The CDR3 spans 17 residues. The germline CDR1 and CDR2 sequences are ENHRY and SYGVKD. V lost 6 bases, J lost 1 base, and 14 bases stayed unmatched.

V and J are TRBV12-3 or TRBV12-4 and TRBJ2-1; tentative D call: TRBD2 (6 bases). V lost 8 bases and J 1 base, leaving 9 bases between the germline ends. The CDR3 extends over 13 amino acids. The CDR3 here is CASSGSSYNEQFF. The CDR3 DNA follows: TGTGCCAGCTCCGGGAGTTCCTACAATGAGCAGTTCTTC.

V is TRBV6-5 and J is TRBJ1-4; D perhaps matches TRBD1 (6 bases). The CDR3 covers 13 residues. Germline V lookup: CDR1 MNHEY, CDR2 SVGAGI. V lost 11 bases and J 6 bases, leaving 16 bases between the germline ends. The CDR3 sequence: CAAKDSIYEKLFF. The CDR3 DNA sequence: TGTGCCGCAAAGGACAGCATATATGAAAAACTGTTTTTT.

The chain recombines TRBV19 with TRBJ1-5, with D unclear. V was trimmed by 3 bases and J by 4 bases, leaving 4 bases between them. Germline-derived CDR1 and CDR2 are LNHDA and SQIVND (reference sequence). The CDR3 has 12 residues. The CDR3 protein is CASSILNQPQHF. CDR3 nucleotides: TGTGCCAGTAGTATCCTTAATCAGCCCCAGCATTTT.

This chain connects TRBV18 to TRBJ2-7, with 8 positions matching TRBD1. V lost 6 bases and J lost 6; bases outside the gene matches: 16. This CDR3 comprises 16 residues. Germline assignment: CDR1 KGHSH and CDR2 LQKENI. The CDR3 loop is CASSPPALAGGFEQYF. In DNA, the CDR3 is TGTGCCAGCTCGCCTCCCGCTTTGGCAGGGGGCTTCGAGCAGTACTTC.

The chain uses TRBV7-2 and TRBJ1-4; D gene uncertain. V lost 4 bases and J 10 bases, leaving 10 bases between the germline ends. The CDR3 has 12 residues. CDR1 is SGHTA and CDR2 is FQGNSA in the germline V gene. The CDR3 loop is CASSSQASKLFF. The CDR3 nucleotides read TGTGCCAGCAGCTCCCAGGCCTCAAAACTGTTTTTT.

The chain is built from TRBV5-1 and TRBJ2-6, with D perhaps matching TRBD1 (6 bases). The ends were cut back, 2 bases at V and 4 bases at J, with 13 bases in the middle. The germline gives CDR1 SGHRS, CDR2 YFSETQ. The length of the CDR3 is 16 residues. CDR3 region: CASSLTPGAGANVLTF. In DNA, the CDR3 is TGCGCCAGCAGCTTAACCCCAGGGGCCGGGGCCAACGTCCTGACTTTC.

The rearrangement joins TRBV6-5 to TRBJ2-1; 10 nucleotides match TRBD1. The junction had 6 bases not matched to a gene; V was cut back by 4 bases and J by 3 bases. CDR3 length equals 16 residues. Germline CDR1 reads MNHEY; CDR2 reads SVGAGI. The CDR3 loop reads CASSSSRDRGYNEQFF. The CDR3 DNA sequence: TGTGCCAGCAGTTCATCCCGGGACAGGGGCTACAATGAGCAGTTCTTC.

This rearrangement joins TRBV6-5 to TRBJ2-5; tentatively, D is TRBD1 (6 bases). The ends were cut back, 3 bases at V and 5 bases at J, with 10 bases in the middle. The CDR3 extends over 13 amino acids. Germline V gives CDR1 MNHEY, CDR2 SVGAGI. The CDR3 nucleotides are TGTGCCAGCAGTTATTCAGGGGTGGAGACCCAGTACTTC. Translation: CASSYSGVETQYF.

This clone appeared once. This rearrangement joins TRBV27 to TRBJ1-2; no definite D call. The CDR3 covers 14 residues. With 3 bases removed from V and 4 bases from J, the gap between germline ends came to 12 bases. Germline values: CDR1 MNHEY, CDR2 SMNVEV (reference sequence). The CDR3 DNA sequence: TGTGCCAGCAGTTTTTTGGATCACAGCTATGGCTACACCTTC. Translated, it gives CASSFLDHSYGYTF.

The rearrangement links TRBV4-1 to TRBJ1-1; TRBD1 matches at 8 bases. J lost 4 bases, V lost 0 bases, and 16 bases had no gene match. The V gene's germline CDR1 is MGHRA and CDR2 YSYEKL. The CDR3 is 19 residues long. Here the CDR3 DNA reads TGCGCCAGCAGCCAAGATGTCGGGAACAGGGGGAGATCGGGCACTGAAGCTTTCTTT. Protein: CASSQDVGNRGRSGTEAFF.

This rearrangement joins TRBV30 to TRBJ2-1; possible D gene TRBD2, 5 bases. The V gene's germline CDR1 is GTSNPN and CDR2 SVGIG (reference sequence). The CDR3 consists of 13 residues. The V end was cut by 0 bases, the J end by 9 bases, with 12 bases between. The CDR3 protein is CAWSVVLAGEQFF. CDR3 nucleotide sequence: TGTGCCTGGAGTGTGGTGTTGGCGGGTGAGCAGTTCTTC.

The V gene is TRBV7-2, the J gene TRBJ2-1, with TRBD2 matching 9 bases. CDR1 is SGHTA and CDR2 is FQGNSA in the germline V gene. The CDR3 extends over 14 amino acids. After removal of 4 bases from V and 5 bases from J, the junction contained 3 bases not matched to a gene. The CDR3 coding sequence is TGTGCCAGCAGCTCCTTAGCGGGAGACAATGAGCAGTTCTTC. This codes for CASSSLAGDNEQFF. The whole variable domain, remainder taken from reference TRBV7-2 and TRBJ2-1, is GAGVSQSPSNKVTEKGKDVELRCDPISGHTALYWYRQSLGQGLEFLIYFQGNSAPDKSGLPSDRFSAERTGGSVSTLTIQRTQQEDSAVYLCASSSLAGDNEQFFGPGTRLTVL.

This sequence joins TRBV13 and TRBJ2-1, with D possibly TRBD2 on 5 matching bases. The V end was cut by 5 bases, the J end by 1 base, with 12 bases between. The CDR3 sequence is 15 residues long. Looked up from germline, CDR1 is PRHDT and CDR2 is FYEKMQ (reference sequence). CDR3 nucleotides: TGTGCCAGCAGCCCCCCCCAGCGGTCCTACAATGAGCAGTTCTTC. This codes for CASSPPQRSYNEQFF. The whole variable domain, filled in from reference TRBV13 and TRBJ2-1, reads AAGVIQSPRHLIKEKRETATLKCYPIPRHDTVYWYQQGPGQDPQFLISFYEKMQSDKGSIPDRFSAQQFSDYHSELNMSSLELGDSALYFCASSPPQRSYNEQFFGPGTRLTVL.

This chain links TRBV30 with TRBJ2-1; D remains ambiguous. The CDR3 runs 12 residues. Trimming pared 2 bases from V and 6 bases from J, leaving 8 bases between. Germline V gene sequence: CDR1 GTSNPN, CDR2 SVGIG (reference sequence). CDR3 in amino acids: CAWSRPVNEQFF. In nucleotides, the CDR3 is TGTGCCTGGAGTCGCCCAGTCAATGAGCAGTTCTTC. Drawing the rest from reference TRBV30 and TRBJ2-1, the complete variable domain is SQTIHQWPATLVQPVGSPLSLECTVEGTSNPNLYWYRQAAGRGLQLLFYSVGIGQISSEVPQNLSASRPQDRQFILSSKKLLLSDSGFYLCAWSRPVNEQFFGPGTRLTVL.

Only one count was recorded for this clone. This sequence joins TRBV7-3 and TRBJ2-1; weak D call: TRBD1 (5 bases). CDR1 and CDR2 (germline): SGHTA, FQGTGA. V was clipped by 5 bases and J by 7 bases, with 12 bases between them. This CDR3 has 13 amino acids. The CDR3 protein is CASSPPQGNEQFF. The CDR3 DNA reads as TGTGCCAGCAGCCCCCCCCAGGGAAATGAGCAGTTCTTC.

This chain uses TRBV5-4 with TRBJ1-6; D remains unclear. CDR3 length equals 15 residues. V was trimmed by 1 base and J by 7 bases, leaving 12 bases between them. CDR1 and CDR2 (germline): SGHNT, YYREEE (reference sequence). CDR3 bases: TGTGCCAGCAGCTTGAGGTTCGGAGCGAATTCACCCCTCCACTTT. This gives the protein CASSLRFGANSPLHF.

The chain recombines TRBV6-5 with TRBJ2-1, with 9 nucleotides matching TRBD1. J gave up 9 bases and V 0 bases, and 9 bases lay outside the gene matches. From germline, CDR1 is MNHEY and CDR2 SVGAGI. The CDR3 runs 16 residues. The DNA of the CDR3 is TGTGCCAGCAGTTACTCCCCGCCGGGACAGGGAGGTGAGCAGTTCTTC. Protein product: CASSYSPPGQGGEQFF.